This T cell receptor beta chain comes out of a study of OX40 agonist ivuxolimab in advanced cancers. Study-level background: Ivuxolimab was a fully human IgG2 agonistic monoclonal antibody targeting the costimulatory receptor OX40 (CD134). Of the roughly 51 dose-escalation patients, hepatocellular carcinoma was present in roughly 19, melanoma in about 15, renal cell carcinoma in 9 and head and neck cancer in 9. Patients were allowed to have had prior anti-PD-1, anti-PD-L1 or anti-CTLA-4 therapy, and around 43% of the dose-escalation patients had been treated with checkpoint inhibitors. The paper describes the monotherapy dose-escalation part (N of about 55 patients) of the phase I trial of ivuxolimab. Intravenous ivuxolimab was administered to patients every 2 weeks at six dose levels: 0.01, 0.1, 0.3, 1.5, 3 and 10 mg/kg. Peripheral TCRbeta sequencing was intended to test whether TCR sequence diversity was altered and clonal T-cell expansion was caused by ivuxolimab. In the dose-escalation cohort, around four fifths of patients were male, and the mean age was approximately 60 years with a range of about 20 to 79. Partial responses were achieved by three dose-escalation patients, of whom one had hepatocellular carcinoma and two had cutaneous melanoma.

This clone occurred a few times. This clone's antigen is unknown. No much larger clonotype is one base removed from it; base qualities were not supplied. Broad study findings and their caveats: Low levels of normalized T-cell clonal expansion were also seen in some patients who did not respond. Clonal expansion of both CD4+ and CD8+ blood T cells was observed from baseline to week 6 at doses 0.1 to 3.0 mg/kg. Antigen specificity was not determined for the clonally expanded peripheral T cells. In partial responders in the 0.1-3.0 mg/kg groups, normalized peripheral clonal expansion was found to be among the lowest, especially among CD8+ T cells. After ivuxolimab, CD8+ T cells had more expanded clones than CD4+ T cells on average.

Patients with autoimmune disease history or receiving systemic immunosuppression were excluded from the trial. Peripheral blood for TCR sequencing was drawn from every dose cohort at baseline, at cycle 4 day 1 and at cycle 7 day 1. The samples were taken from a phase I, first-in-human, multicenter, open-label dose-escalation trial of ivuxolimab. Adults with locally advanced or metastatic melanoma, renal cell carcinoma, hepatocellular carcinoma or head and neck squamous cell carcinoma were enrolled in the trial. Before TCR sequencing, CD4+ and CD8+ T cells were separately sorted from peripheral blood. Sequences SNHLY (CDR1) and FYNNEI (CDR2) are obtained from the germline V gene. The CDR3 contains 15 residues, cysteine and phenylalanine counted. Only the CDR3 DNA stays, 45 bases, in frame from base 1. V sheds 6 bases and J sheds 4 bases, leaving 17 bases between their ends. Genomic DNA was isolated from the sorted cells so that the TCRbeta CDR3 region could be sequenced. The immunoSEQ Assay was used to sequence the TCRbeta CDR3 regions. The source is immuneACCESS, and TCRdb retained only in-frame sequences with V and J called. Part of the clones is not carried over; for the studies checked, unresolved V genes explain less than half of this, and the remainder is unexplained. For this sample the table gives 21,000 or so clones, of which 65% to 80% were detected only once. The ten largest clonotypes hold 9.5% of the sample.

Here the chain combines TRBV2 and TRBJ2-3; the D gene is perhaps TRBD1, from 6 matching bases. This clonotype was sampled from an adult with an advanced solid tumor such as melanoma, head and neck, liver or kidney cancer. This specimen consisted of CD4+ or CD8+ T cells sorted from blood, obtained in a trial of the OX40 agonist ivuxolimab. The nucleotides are TGTGCCAGCAGAGAACAGGGCTTTTCGGCAGATACGCAGTATTTT. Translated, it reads CASREQGFSADTQYF.